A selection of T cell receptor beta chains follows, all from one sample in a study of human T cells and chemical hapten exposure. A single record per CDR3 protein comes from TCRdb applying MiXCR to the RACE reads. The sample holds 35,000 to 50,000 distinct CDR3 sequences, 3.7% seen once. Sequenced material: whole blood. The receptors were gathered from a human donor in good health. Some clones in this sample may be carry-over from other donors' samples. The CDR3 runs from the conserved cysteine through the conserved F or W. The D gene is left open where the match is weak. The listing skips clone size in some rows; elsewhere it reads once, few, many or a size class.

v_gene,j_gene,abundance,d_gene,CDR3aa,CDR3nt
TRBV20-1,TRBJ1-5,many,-,CSAQRGGLSSNQPQHF,TGCAGTGCCCAAAGGGGGGGGCTCTCGAGCAATCAGCCCCAGCATTTT
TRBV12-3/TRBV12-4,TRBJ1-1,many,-,CASSFPYPGGGKNTEAFF,TGTGCCAGCAGTTTCCCTTACCCAGGTGGTGGCAAGAACACTGAAGCTTTCTTT
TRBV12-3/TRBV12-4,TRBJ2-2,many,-,CASSLLDWAGELFF,TGTGCCAGCAGTTTGTTGGATTGGGCCGGGGAGCTGTTTTTT
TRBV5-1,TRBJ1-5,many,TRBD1,CASSPGTGDNQPQHF,TGCGCCAGCAGCCCCGGGACAGGGGATAATCAGCCCCAGCATTTT
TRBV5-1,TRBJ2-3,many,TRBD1,CASRGQGVTDTQYF,TGCGCCAGCAGGGGACAGGGGGTCACAGATACGCAGTATTTT
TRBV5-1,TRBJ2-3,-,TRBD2,CASSRGPAVAGRATDTQYF,TGCGCCAGCAGCCGTGGGCCTGCGGTAGCCGGGAGGGCCACAGATACGCAGTATTTT
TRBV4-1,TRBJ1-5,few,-,CASSPRLNSNQPQHF,TGCGCCAGCAGCCCGAGGCTGAATAGCAATCAGCCCCAGCATTTT
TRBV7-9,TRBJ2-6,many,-,CASSLEGSSGANVLTF,TGTGCCAGCAGCCTTGAGGGGAGCTCTGGGGCCAACGTCCTGACTTTC
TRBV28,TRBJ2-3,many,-,CASSYRYTDTQYF,TGTGCCAGCAGTTACAGGTACACAGATACGCAGTATTTT
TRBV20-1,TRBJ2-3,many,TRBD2,CSASGSASGRAGTDTQYF,TGCAGTGCTAGCGGATCGGCTAGCGGGAGGGCCGGCACAGATACGCAGTATTTT
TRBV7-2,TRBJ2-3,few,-,CASSSPNAEDRTDTQYF,TGTGCCAGCAGCTCTCCGAATGCGGAAGATCGCACAGATACGCAGTATTTT
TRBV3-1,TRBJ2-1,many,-,CASSQEPSNEQFF,TGTGCCAGCAGCCAAGAACCGTCCAATGAGCAGTTCTTC
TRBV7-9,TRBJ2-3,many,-,CASSSRDLRTDTQYF,TGTGCCAGCAGCTCCCGGGACCTTCGCACAGATACGCAGTATTTT
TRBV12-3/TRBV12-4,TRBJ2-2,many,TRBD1,CASSLWDRGGELFF,TGTGCCAGCAGTTTATGGGACAGGGGCGGGGAGCTGTTTTTT
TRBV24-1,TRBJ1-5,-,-,CATGGRTNKPQHF,TGTGCCACCGGGGGACGGACTAATAAGCCCCAGCATTTT
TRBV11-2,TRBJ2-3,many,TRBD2,CASSQRELADTQYF,TGTGCCAGCAGTCAGCGGGAGTTGGCAGATACGCAGTATTTT
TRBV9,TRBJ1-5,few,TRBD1,CASGDGGQNVHF,TGTGCCAGCGGGGATGGGGGACAGAACGTCCATTTT
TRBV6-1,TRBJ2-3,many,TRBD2,CASSAPGLAGGTDTQYF,TGTGCCAGCAGTGCTCCGGGACTAGCGGGAGGAACAGATACGCAGTATTTT
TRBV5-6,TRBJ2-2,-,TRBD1,CASSFWTGVTGELFF,TGTGCCAGCAGCTTCTGGACAGGGGTGACCGGGGAGCTGTTTTTT
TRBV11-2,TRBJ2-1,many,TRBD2,CASSLSTSGYNEQFF,TGTGCCAGCAGCTTAAGCACTAGCGGCTACAATGAGCAGTTCTTC
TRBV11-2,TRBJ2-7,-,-,CASSLILQDEQYF,TGTGCCAGCAGCTTAATTCTACAGGATGAGCAGTACTTC
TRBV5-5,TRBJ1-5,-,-,CASSLVGGFNQPQHF,TGTGCCAGCAGCTTGGTGGGGGGGTTCAATCAGCCCCAGCATTTT
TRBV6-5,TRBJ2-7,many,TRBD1,CASSYSGPHRGIYEQYF,TGTGCCAGCAGTTACTCGGGACCGCACAGGGGTATATACGAGCAGTACTTC
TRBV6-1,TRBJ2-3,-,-,CASSELWLARSTDTQYF,TGTGCCAGCAGTGAATTGTGGCTAGCGAGGAGCACAGATACGCAGTATTTT
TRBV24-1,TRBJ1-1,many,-,CATSGQMNTEAFF,TGTGCCACCAGTGGACAGATGAACACTGAAGCTTTCTTT
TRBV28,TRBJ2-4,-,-,CASSFRGGNIQYF,TGTGCCAGCAGTTTCCGAGGGGGGAACATTCAGTACTTC
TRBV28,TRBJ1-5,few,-,CASRGPAGPQHF,TGTGCCAGCAGGGGGCCTGCTGGGCCCCAGCATTTT
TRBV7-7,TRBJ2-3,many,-,CASSLRDHTDTQYF,TGTGCTAGCAGCCTGAGGGACCACACAGATACGCAGTATTTT
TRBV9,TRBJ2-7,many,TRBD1,CASSGTGTGFHEQYF,TGTGCCAGCAGCGGGACCGGGACAGGGTTCCACGAGCAGTACTTC
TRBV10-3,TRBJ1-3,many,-,CASSPQGARNTIYF,TGTGCCAGCAGCCCCCAGGGCGCGCGAAACACCATATATTTT
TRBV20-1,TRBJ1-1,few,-,CSARAQGSEAFF,TGCAGTGCTAGAGCCCAAGGATCTGAAGCTTTCTTT
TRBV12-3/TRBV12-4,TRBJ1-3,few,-,CASSLAPFISGNTIYF,TGTGCCAGCAGCCTTGCCCCATTCATCTCTGGAAACACCATATATTTT
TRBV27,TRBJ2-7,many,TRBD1,CASSLPGTGINEQYF,TGTGCCAGCAGTTTACCCGGGACAGGTATAAACGAGCAGTACTTC
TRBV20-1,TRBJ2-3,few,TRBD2,CSASRLAGGPRRTDTQYF,TGCAGTGCTAGCCGACTAGCGGGAGGGCCCCGAAGGACAGATACGCAGTATTTT
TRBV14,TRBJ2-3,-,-,CASSQERADTQYF,TGTGCCAGCAGCCAGGAGAGGGCAGATACGCAGTATTTT
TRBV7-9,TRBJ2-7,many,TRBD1,CASRLGTGSYEQYF,TGTGCCAGCAGACTAGGGACAGGCTCCTACGAGCAGTACTTC
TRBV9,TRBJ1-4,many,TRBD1,CASSPGGEKLFF,TGTGCCAGCAGTCCAGGGGGGGAAAAACTGTTTTTT
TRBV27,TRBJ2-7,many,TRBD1,CASSWDRGYEQYF,TGTGCCAGCAGTTGGGACAGGGGATACGAGCAGTACTTC
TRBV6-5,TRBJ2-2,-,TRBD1,CASSYSKTGDTGELFF,TGTGCCAGCAGTTACTCGAAGACAGGGGACACCGGGGAGCTGTTTTTT
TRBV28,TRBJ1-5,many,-,CASSSQGGNQPQHF,TGTGCCAGCAGTTCCCAGGGTGGTAATCAGCCCCAGCATTTT
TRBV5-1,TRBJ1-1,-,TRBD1,CASSHGQGMNTEAFF,TGCGCCAGCAGCCACGGACAGGGTATGAACACTGAAGCTTTCTTT
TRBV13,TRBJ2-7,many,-,CASSPQPRGEQYF,TGTGCCAGCAGCCCCCAACCGCGCGGCGAGCAGTACTTC
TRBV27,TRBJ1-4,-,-,CASSLWGDEKLFF,TGTGCCAGCAGTTTATGGGGAGATGAAAAACTGTTTTTT
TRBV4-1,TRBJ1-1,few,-,CASSQVGTGGDTEAFF,TGCGCCAGCAGCCAAGTTGGGACGGGGGGGGACACTGAAGCTTTCTTT
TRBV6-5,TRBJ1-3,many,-,CASSYSGSGNTIYF,TGTGCCAGCAGTTACTCAGGCTCTGGAAACACCATATATTTT
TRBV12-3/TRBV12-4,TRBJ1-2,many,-,CASSPRTLPGGYTF,TGTGCCAGCAGTCCCCGGACGTTACCGGGGGGCTACACCTTC